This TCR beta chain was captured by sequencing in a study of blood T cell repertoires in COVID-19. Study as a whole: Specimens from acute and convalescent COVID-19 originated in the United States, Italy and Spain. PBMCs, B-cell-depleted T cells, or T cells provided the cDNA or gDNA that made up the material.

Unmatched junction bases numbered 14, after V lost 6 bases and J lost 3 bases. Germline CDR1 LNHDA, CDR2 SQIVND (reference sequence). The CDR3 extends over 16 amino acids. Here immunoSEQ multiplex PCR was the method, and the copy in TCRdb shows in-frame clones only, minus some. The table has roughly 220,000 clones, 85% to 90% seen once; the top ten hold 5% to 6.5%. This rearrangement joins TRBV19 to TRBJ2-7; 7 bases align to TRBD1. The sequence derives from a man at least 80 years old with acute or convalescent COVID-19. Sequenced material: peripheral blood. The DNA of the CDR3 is TGTGCCAGTAGGACCCACGACAGGGTCCCTCTCTACGAGCAGTACTTC. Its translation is CASRTHDRVPLYEQYF.